These T cell receptor beta chains were read from a single sample in a study of T cell responses to AZD1222 COVID-19 vaccine. TCRdb's copy holds only in-frame clones and misses some; the assay was immunoSEQ multiplex PCR. This table holds 90,000 to 140,000 clones, more than 75% found once. The starting material was peripheral blood, obtained on day 0 of AZD1222 vaccination. The receptors derive from an adult in good health. Both conserved end residues are part of each CDR3. A D gene is named only where the DNA matches it firmly.

d_gene	v_gene	len	j_gene	CDR3aa
NA	TRBV5-1	15	TRBJ1-2	CASSLLTGSNYGYTF
NA	TRBV7-2	14	TRBJ1-4	CASSFGGGNEKLFF
TRBD1	TRBV2	14	TRBJ2-7	CASSFRDSSYEQYF
TRBD2	TRBV18	16	TRBJ2-5	CASSPRSGTSIQTQYF
TRBD2	TRBV9	18	TRBJ2-3	CASRGLAGGPEGTDTQYF
NA	TRBV7-3	15	TRBJ2-1	CASSYAGSSYNEQFF
TRBD2	TRBV5-4	15	TRBJ2-1	CASSLVVAGANEQFF
TRBD2	TRBV7-9	15	TRBJ2-2	CASSLLAGVSGELFF
NA	TRBV6-5	11	TRBJ2-5	CASSSAETQYF
NA	TRBV7-9	12	TRBJ1-2	CASSRYPYGYTF
NA	TRBV10-3	12	TRBJ2-7	CAISPGSYEQYF
TRBD1	TRBV7-6	16	TRBJ2-7	CASSLIRDRNGYEQYF
NA	TRBV12-3/TRBV12-4	12	TRBJ1-5	CASSFRSGAEHF
NA	TRBV28	14	TRBJ1-3	CASTLGGVGNTIYF
TRBD2	TRBV24-1	17	TRBJ2-5	CATSDYGLAGLKETQYF
NA	TRBV19	15	TRBJ2-7	CASSKGGLDSYEQYF
TRBD2	TRBV3-1/TRBV3-2	16	TRBJ2-7	CASSRGLAGAGYEQYF
NA	TRBV7-2	15	TRBJ2-1	CASSPLAASYNEQFF
TRBD1	TRBV7-2	15	TRBJ2-5	CASSQDTGAQETQYF
TRBD1	TRBV27	13	TRBJ1-2	CASSLSEGAGYTF
NA	TRBV27	13	TRBJ1-1	CASSLQIGTEAFF
TRBD2	TRBV9	15	TRBJ2-1	CASSPPGTTTNEQFF
NA	TRBV7-9	13	TRBJ2-1	CASSLDSRNEQFF
NA	TRBV10-3	13	TRBJ2-1	CAISEGSYNEQFF
TRBD1	TRBV5-4	11	TRBJ1-5	CASTRTGAQHF
TRBD1	TRBV28	15	TRBJ1-6	CASSLPGQQHSPLHF
TRBD1	TRBV2	13	TRBJ2-7	CASEGTGGHEQYF
TRBD1	TRBV7-2	15	TRBJ1-5	CASRPSGTANQPQHF
NA	TRBV4-1	14	TRBJ2-5	CASSQGPGEETQYF
NA	TRBV7-3	13	TRBJ1-1	CASSSRGPTEAFF
TRBD2	TRBV9	15	TRBJ2-3	CASSGRAGEIDTQYF
TRBD2	TRBV7-2	14	TRBJ2-7	CASSSTSGFYEQYF
TRBD1	TRBV7-2	16	TRBJ2-5	CASSLGIDRGRETQYF
NA	TRBV9	15	TRBJ2-3	CASSVRATGTDTQYF
NA	TRBV9	13	TRBJ1-2	CASSVVHEIGYTF
NA	TRBV7-7	14	TRBJ1-2	CASESRGPNYGYTF
NA	TRBV2	13	TRBJ1-2	CASTMTQVYGYTF
NA	TRBV2	15	TRBJ2-6	CASSETGPGANVLTF
TRBD2	TRBV10-3	16	TRBJ2-1	CAISESPSGPYNEQFF
NA	TRBV28	12	TRBJ1-2	CASSLVGYGYTF
NA	TRBV5-1	13	TRBJ2-7	CASSSASSYEQYF
NA	TRBV28	15	TRBJ1-5	CASSLWGVDNQPQHF
TRBD2	TRBV2	15	TRBJ2-1	CAGTSGANRDNEQFF
NA	TRBV9	16	TRBJ2-1	CASSPDLGIRSGEQFF
NA	TRBV5-4	17	TRBJ2-6	CASSLPAHGSGANVLTF
TRBD1	TRBV5-4	14	TRBJ1-2	CASSNTGTGQGYTF
NA	TRBV6-4	14	TRBJ2-1	CASSADSSYNEQFF
NA	TRBV5-1	14	TRBJ2-2	CASSLVFNTGELFF
TRBD2	TRBV7-2	14	TRBJ2-7	CASSPLAGTYEQYF
TRBD2	TRBV27	15	TRBJ2-3	CASSLLAGGEDTQYF
NA	TRBV30	13	TRBJ1-3	CAWSVQPGNTIYF
TRBD1	TRBV27	15	TRBJ2-5	CASSRGTGVSETQYF
TRBD2	TRBV30	14	TRBJ2-1	CAWSRIAGGREQFF
TRBD1	TRBV4-1	16	TRBJ1-1	CASSQDGQGAFTEAFF
TRBD1	TRBV28	16	TRBJ1-6	CASSGTGLSYNSPLHF
NA	TRBV9	14	TRBJ2-7	CASSVTQSSYEQYF
NA	TRBV7-3	14	TRBJ2-1	CASSPRGLYNEQFF